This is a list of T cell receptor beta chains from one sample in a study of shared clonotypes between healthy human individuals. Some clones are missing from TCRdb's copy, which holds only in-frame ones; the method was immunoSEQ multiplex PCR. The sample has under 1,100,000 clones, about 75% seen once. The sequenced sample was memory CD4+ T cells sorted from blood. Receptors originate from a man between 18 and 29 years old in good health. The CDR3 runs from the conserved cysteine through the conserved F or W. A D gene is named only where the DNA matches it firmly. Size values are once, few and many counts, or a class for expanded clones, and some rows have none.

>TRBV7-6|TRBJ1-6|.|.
TGTGCCAGCAGCCGAATAGCACAGGGAAGCTCCTATAATTCACCCCTCCACTTT
CASSRIAQGSSYNSPLHF
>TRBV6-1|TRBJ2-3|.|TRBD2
TGTGCCAGCAGTGGGGGACTAGCGGTGTCGGTAACAGATACGCAGTATTTT
CASSGGLAVSVTDTQYF
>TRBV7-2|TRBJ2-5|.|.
TGTGCCAGCAGCCCTAGGGGGGTGGAGACCCAGTACTTC
CASSPRGVETQYF
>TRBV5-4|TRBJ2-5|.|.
TGTGCCAGCAGCTTTCTTTATATCCAAGAGACCCAGTACTTC
CASSFLYIQETQYF
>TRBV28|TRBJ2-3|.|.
TGTGCCAGCAGTTTTCTTGCGTCGGATACGCAGTATTTT
CASSFLASDTQYF
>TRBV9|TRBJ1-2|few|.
TGTGCCAGCAGCGTAGCTACCGGCAGATCGAACTATGGCTACACCTTC
CASSVATGRSNYGYTF
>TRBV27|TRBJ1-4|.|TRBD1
TGTGCCAGCAGCTTGACAGGGATCCCTCTAAAACTGTTTTTT
CASSLTGIPLKLFF
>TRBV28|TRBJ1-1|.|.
TGTGCCAGCACCAAAAATCTTAATATCAACACTGAAGCTTTCTTT
CASTKNLNINTEAFF
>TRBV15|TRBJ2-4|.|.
TGTGCCACCAGCGACTTGGGGAAACTAGCCAAAAACATTCAGTACTTC
CATSDLGKLAKNIQYF
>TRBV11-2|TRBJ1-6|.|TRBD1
TGTGCCAGCAGCGGGACAGGTAGAGAGAATTCACCCCTCCACTTT
CASSGTGRENSPLHF
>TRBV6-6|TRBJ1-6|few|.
TGTGCCAGCAGAGATGGGGGCAGGGATAATTCACCCCTCCACTTT
CASRDGGRDNSPLHF
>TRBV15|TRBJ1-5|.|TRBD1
TGTGCCACCAGCCCCTCGACAGGGAGGGATCAGCCCCAGCATTTT
CATSPSTGRDQPQHF
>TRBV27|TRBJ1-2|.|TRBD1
TGTGCCAGCAGGACCGGGACAGGCGGCTACACCTTC
CASRTGTGGYTF
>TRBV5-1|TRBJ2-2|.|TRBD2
TGCGCCAGCAGCAGCGGGAGCTACACCGGGGAGCTGTTTTTT
CASSSGSYTGELFF
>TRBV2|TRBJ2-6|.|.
TGTGCCAGCAGCGAAAACATCTCTGGGGCCAACGTCCTGACTTTC
CASSENISGANVLTF
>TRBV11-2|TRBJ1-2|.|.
TGTGCCAGCAGCCCCAGACGGGGGGCTGGCTACACCTTC
CASSPRRGAGYTF
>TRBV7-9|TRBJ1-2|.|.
TGTGCCAGCAGCTTAGGTGGAGACATCTATGGCTACACCTTC
CASSLGGDIYGYTF
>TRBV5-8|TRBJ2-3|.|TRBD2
TGTGCCAGCAGCTTGGGGACAACTAGCGGGGGGGCAGATACGCAGTATTTT
CASSLGTTSGGADTQYF
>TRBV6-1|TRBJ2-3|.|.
TGTGCCAGCAGCCTGGGGCAGGGGACAGATACGCAGTATTTT
CASSLGQGTDTQYF
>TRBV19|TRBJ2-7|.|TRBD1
TGTGCCAGTAGTACCCGGGACAGGGTCTACGAGCAGTACTTC
CASSTRDRVYEQYF
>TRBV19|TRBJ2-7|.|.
TGTGCCAGTAGTATAGGGGGGCAAACGGACGAGCAGTACTTC
CASSIGGQTDEQYF
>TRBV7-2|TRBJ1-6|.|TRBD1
TGTGCCAGCAGTTCAGGGGGCTTTACTCTGGGTGCACCCCTCCACTTT
CASSSGGFTLGAPLHF
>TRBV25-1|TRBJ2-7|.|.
TGTGCCAGCAGTGCAGAAAACTACGAGCAGTACTTC
CASSAENYEQYF
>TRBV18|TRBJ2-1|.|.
TGTGCCAGCTCACCGAGGACCGAGCAGTTCTTC
CASSPRTEQFF
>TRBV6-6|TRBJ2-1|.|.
TGTGCCAGCAGTTTTACAGATTACAATGAGCAGTTCTTC
CASSFTDYNEQFF
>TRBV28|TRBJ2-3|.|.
TGTGCCAGCAGTTACGGGACCAAAGCAGATACGCAGTATTTT
CASSYGTKADTQYF
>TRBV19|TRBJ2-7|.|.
TGTGCCAGTAGGCAGGGAGGAGGGTCCTACGAGCAGTACTTC
CASRQGGGSYEQYF
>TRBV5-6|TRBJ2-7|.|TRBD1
TGTGCCAGCAGCTTGGTGGGACAGGGGGCCGCCGAGCAGTACTTC
CASSLVGQGAAEQYF
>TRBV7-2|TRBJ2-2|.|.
TGTGCCAGCAGCTTAGCGGGAGATCTGACCGGGGAGCTGTTTTTT
CASSLAGDLTGELFF
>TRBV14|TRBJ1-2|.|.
TGTGCCAGCAGCCAAGCCGGGGGGTATGGCTACACCTTC
CASSQAGGYGYTF
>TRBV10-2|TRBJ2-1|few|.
TGCGCCAGCTTGGGGGGAGAATACAATGAGCAGTTCTTC
CASLGGEYNEQFF
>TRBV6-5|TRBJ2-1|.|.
TGTGCCAGCAGCTCACCCGGACAGAAAGAGCAGTTCTTC
CASSSPGQKEQFF
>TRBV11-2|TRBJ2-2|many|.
TGTGCCAGCAGCTTAGTTCAGAGCTTCACCGGGGAGCTGTTTTTT
CASSLVQSFTGELFF
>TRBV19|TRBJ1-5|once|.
TGTGCCAGTAGTATGTTGGCCGGTTCAATAACGGGGCAGCCCCAGCATTTT
CASSMLAGSITGQPQHF
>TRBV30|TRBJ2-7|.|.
TGTGCCTGGAGTGTAAGCAGAGAGCAGTACTTC
CAWSVSREQYF
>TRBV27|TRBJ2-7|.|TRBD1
TGTGCCAGCACGCCGGGACAGGGGGAGAGAGAGCAGTACTTC
CASTPGQGEREQYF
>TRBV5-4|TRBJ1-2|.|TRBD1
TGTGCCAGCAGCTCGACAGGGGATTTCTACACCTTC
CASSSTGDFYTF
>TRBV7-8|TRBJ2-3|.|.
TGTGCCAGCAGCTTATTGGCCATTCCGATACAGTATTTT
CASSLLAIPIQYF
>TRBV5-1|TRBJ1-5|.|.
TGCGCCAGCAGCTTGGATGGGACCCATAATCAGCCCCAGCATTTT
CASSLDGTHNQPQHF
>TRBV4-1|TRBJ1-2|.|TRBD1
TGCGCCAGCAGCCAAGAAGAGGGGGCTGGCTATGGCTACACCTTC
CASSQEEGAGYGYTF
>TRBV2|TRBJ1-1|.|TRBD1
TGTGCCAGCAGTGGGGGACAGGGGACTGAAGCTTTCTTT
CASSGGQGTEAFF
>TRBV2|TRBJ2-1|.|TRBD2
TGTGCCAGCAGTGAACGCGGGAGGGAGTATAACAATGAGCAGTTCTTC
CASSERGREYNNEQFF
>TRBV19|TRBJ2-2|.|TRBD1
TGTGCCAGCCTGGGGGGACAGGTTCTAAACACCGGGGAGCTGTTTTTT
CASLGGQVLNTGELFF
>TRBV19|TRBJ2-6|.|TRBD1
TGTGCCAGTAGTGCAGGGGGAGCTGGGGCCAACGTCCTGACTTTC
CASSAGGAGANVLTF
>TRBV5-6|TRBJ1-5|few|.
TGTGCCAGCAGCTTGGGGTATCAGCCCCAGCATTTT
CASSLGYQPQHF
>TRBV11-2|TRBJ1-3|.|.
TGTGCCAGCAGCAGAGGACAGACCTCTGGAAACACCATATATTTT
CASSRGQTSGNTIYF
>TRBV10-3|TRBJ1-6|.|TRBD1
TGTGCCATCAGTGAGTCGGACAGGGTCAATTCACCCCTCCACTTT
CAISESDRVNSPLHF
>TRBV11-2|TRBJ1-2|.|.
TGTGCCAGCAGCTTCCGGGACTATGGCTACACCTTC
CASSFRDYGYTF
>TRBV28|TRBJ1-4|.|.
TGTGCCAGCAGTTTATCCACGGGCCCCAATGAAAAACTGTTTTTT
CASSLSTGPNEKLFF
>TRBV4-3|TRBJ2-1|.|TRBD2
TGCGCCAGCAGCCAAGATAGGACTAGGCGGGCTGAGCAGTTCTTC
CASSQDRTRRAEQFF
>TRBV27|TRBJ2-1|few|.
TGTGCCAGCAGCCAATGGGGCGACAATGAGCAGTTCTTC
CASSQWGDNEQFF
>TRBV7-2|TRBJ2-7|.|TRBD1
TGTGCCAGCAGCTTAGGAATCGGGACAGGGTCGGTGTACGAGCAGTACTTC
CASSLGIGTGSVYEQYF
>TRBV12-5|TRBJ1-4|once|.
TGTGCTAGTGCCCCGACAGGTTCAACTAATGAAAAACTGTTTTTT
CASAPTGSTNEKLFF